The next 30 T cell receptor beta chains were all read from a single sample in a study of cytomegalovirus exposure and HLA in healthy donors (dated by TCRdb to 2016 to 2017). The protocol used for the library was the immunoSEQ multiplex PCR assay. A mixture of 60 forward primers for TCR Vbeta segments and 13 reverse primers for TCR Jbeta segments was used in the multiplex PCR. Imported from immuneACCESS, the table was reduced by TCRdb to in-frame sequences with V and J called. These copies leave out some clones; in studies compared against another copy, an unresolved V gene accounts for under half, and the cause of the remainder is not known. The sample data list 150,000 to 200,000 clones, and around 81% of these were observed just once. About 1% of the sample belongs to the ten largest clones. The sequencing input was PBMCs. Source of these receptors: a woman in her thirties or forties in good health and CMV-seronegative.

V and J are TRBV18 and TRBJ1-2; D gene uncertain. The CDR3 covers 13 residues. CDR1 and CDR2 from the germline V gene are KGHSH and LQKENI. Trimming shortened V by 2 bases and J by 7 bases, and 11 bases separated the two germline ends. The CDR3 nucleotides are TGTGCCAGCTCACCATCAGAGACTTTTGGCTACACCTTC. This sequence encodes CASSPSETFGYTF.

The chain combines TRBV18 with TRBJ2-3; no definite D call. The CDR3 is 14 residues long. CDR1 KGHSH and CDR2 LQKENI come from the germline V gene. V gave up 1 base and J gave up 2 bases, with 7 bases separating them. The DNA of the CDR3 is TGTGCCAGCTCACCACTAAGCCCCACAGATACGCAGTATTTT. It is translated as CASSPLSPTDTQYF.

The chain carries TRBV30 and TRBJ2-1; 11 nucleotides line up with TRBD2. This CDR3 has 18 amino acids. Per the germline V gene, CDR1 is GTSNPN and CDR2 is SVGIG (reference sequence). The V segment lost 4 bases and the J segment 0 bases; nucleotides outside the gene matches: 11. CDR3 residues: CAWMGGLAVKSSYNEQFF. In DNA form, the CDR3 reads TGTGCCTGGATGGGGGGACTAGCGGTGAAGTCCTCCTACAATGAGCAGTTCTTC.

The V gene is TRBV2, the J gene TRBJ1-6; the D gene is possibly TRBD1 (5 bases). Germline V gives CDR1 SNHLY, CDR2 FYNNEI. Trimming shortened V by 7 bases and J by 7 bases, and 17 bases separated the two germline ends. The CDR3 is 15 amino acids. CDR3 DNA sequence: TGTGCCAGCAAGGCGGGGGTAGCGGCGAATTCACCCCTCCACTTT. Its translation is CASKAGVAANSPLHF.

The chain links TRBV4-1 to TRBJ2-7, with 14 bases aligning to TRBD2. The germline V gene encodes CDR1 MGHRA and CDR2 YSYEKL. With V trimmed by 0 bases and J by 0 bases, 7 bases remained unmatched. CDR3 length equals 19 residues. CDR3 DNA sequence: TGCGCCAGCAGCCAAGATTTGGGACTAGCGGGAGTAGTCTCCTACGAGCAGTACTTC. This codes for CASSQDLGLAGVVSYEQYF.

The rearrangement joins TRBV18 to TRBJ2-5; D remains ambiguous. The ends were cut back, 2 bases at V and 5 bases at J, with 9 bases in the middle. CDR3 length: 13 residues. Looked up from germline, CDR1 is KGHSH and CDR2 is LQKENI. The CDR3 is CASSPTTYETQYF. The DNA for the CDR3 is TGTGCCAGCTCACCAACGACATATGAGACCCAGTACTTC.

This chain joins TRBV28 and TRBJ1-5; D remains unclear. The CDR3 has 12 amino acids. V was clipped by 1 base and J by 9 bases, with 7 bases between them. Germline V gene sequence: CDR1 MDHEN, CDR2 SYDVKM. The CDR3 DNA reads as TGTGCCAGCAGTTTATTAGTTTCGCCCCAGCATTTT. Translated, it gives CASSLLVSPQHF.

The CDR3 region has the DNA TGTGCCAGTAGTATAGGGGGACAGGGACGATACACTGAAGCTTTCTTT. Protein: CASSIGGQGRYTEAFF. The chain combines TRBV19 with TRBJ1-1, with TRBD1 matching over 9 bases. Trimming at V came to 1 base and at J to 3 bases, leaving 6 bases not matched to a gene. Germline V CDR1 and CDR2: LNHDA, SQIVND (reference sequence). CDR3 length: 16 residues.

The genes are TRBV25-1 and TRBJ1-5; the D gene is possibly TRBD1 (6 bases). Looked up from germline, CDR1 is MGHDK and CDR2 is SYGVNS. CDR3 length equals 16 residues. The V end was cut by 8 bases, the J end by 6 bases, with 23 bases between. The CDR3 sequence: CASLLGGPGRCQPQHF. DNA for the CDR3: TGTGCCAGCCTCCTCGGGGGGCCAGGGAGATGTCAGCCCCAGCATTTT.

This rearrangement joins TRBV5-8 to TRBJ2-3; 9 bases are shared with TRBD2. The length of the CDR3 is 16 residues. Losses at the gene ends were 1 base for V and 6 bases for J; bases not matched to a gene: 9. The germline V gene encodes CDR1 SGHTS and CDR2 YDEGEE. The CDR3 spells CASSLKFSGRTDTQYF. As DNA, the CDR3 is TGTGCCAGCAGCTTGAAATTTAGCGGGAGAACGGATACGCAGTATTTT.

The V call is TRBV30, the J call TRBJ2-7; TRBD1 might be the D (6 bases). Between the trimmed V and J ends, which lost 6 bases and 6 bases, there was a span of 15 bases. Looked up from germline, CDR1 is GTSNPN and CDR2 is SVGIG (reference sequence). The CDR3 spans 12 residues. CDR3 loop: CACTGSVVEQYF. CDR3 nucleotides: TGTGCCTGCACAGGGTCTGTTGTCGAGCAGTACTTC.

This clone was counted once. The chain is built from TRBV21-1 and TRBJ2-6; the D call of TRBD1 is as the table states it, not checked on the DNA. TRBV21-1 corresponds to a pseudogene. CDR3 size: 16 residues. This CDR3 is CASSNVDSSGANVLTF. The CDR3 DNA is TGTGCCAGCAGCAACGTGGACAGCTCTGGGGCCAACGTCCTGACTTTC.

This chain links TRBV28 with TRBJ2-1; TRBD2 might be the D (5 bases). The CDR3 totals 14 residues. V was clipped by 7 bases and J by 4 bases, with 14 bases between them. The germline V gene has CDR1 MDHEN and CDR2 SYDVKM. CDR3 loop: CASTTGINYNEQFF. The CDR3 coding sequence is TGTGCCAGCACGACGGGAATAAATTACAATGAGCAGTTCTTC.

This chain uses TRBV28 with TRBJ2-1; 13 bases fit TRBD2. The CDR3 has 14 residues. The V and J ends lost 11 bases and 5 bases, in that order; junction bases with no gene match: 6. Germline loops: CDR1 MDHEN, CDR2 SYDVKM. CDR3 sequence reads: CAGGTSGKHNEQFF. CDR3 coding DNA: TGTGCCGGGGGGACTAGCGGGAAGCACAATGAGCAGTTCTTC.

This clone was picked up a small number of times. The chain combines TRBV11-2 with TRBJ1-1; 7 bases fit TRBD1. CDR1 is SGHAT, CDR2 FQNNGV, per germline. The CDR3 sequence is 13 residues long. The junction had 10 bases not matched to a gene; V was cut back by 5 bases and J by 10 bases. CDR3: CASSPGQFGGAFF. The DNA for the CDR3 is TGTGCCAGCAGCCCGGGACAGTTCGGGGGAGCTTTCTTT.

V is TRBV5-1 and J is TRBJ1-1, with TRBD1 as a possible D gene (6 bases). V shed 4 bases and J shed 0 bases, with 16 bases lying between them. The CDR3 is made up of 16 amino acids. Germline CDR1 and CDR2: SGHRS and YFSETQ. CDR3 in amino acids: CASSRGQPAMNTEAFF. The CDR3 coding sequence is TGCGCCAGCAGCCGCGGACAGCCAGCCATGAACACTGAAGCTTTCTTT.

J is TRBJ2-5 and V is TRBV25-1, with D maybe TRBD1 (6 bases). This CDR3 comprises 15 residues. V dropped 2 bases and J dropped 2 bases, with 12 bases sitting between them. The germline CDR1 and CDR2 sequences are MGHDK and SYGVNS. This CDR3 reads CASSEDRTAQETQYF. The DNA of the CDR3 is TGTGCCAGCAGTGAAGATCGGACAGCTCAAGAGACCCAGTACTTC.

The rearrangement joins TRBV5-3 to TRBJ2-7; D is uncertain. TRBV5-3 is flagged as an ORF with uncertain function. This CDR3 has 16 residues. With 0 bases removed from V and 5 bases from J, the gap between germline ends came to 18 bases. The CDR3 protein is CARSLGATEKRNEQYF. The CDR3 region has the DNA TGTGCCAGAAGCTTGGGCGCCACGGAAAAGAGGAACGAGCAGTACTTC.

V is TRBV7-9 and J is TRBJ2-7; 7 positions agree with TRBD1. After removal of 5 bases from V and 1 base from J, the junction contained 8 bases not matched to a gene. The CDR3 has 15 amino acids. The germline V gene has CDR1 SEHNR and CDR2 FQNEAQ (reference sequence). The CDR3 here is CASSDRDSLSYEQYF. DNA for the CDR3: TGTGCCAGCAGCGACCGGGACAGTCTATCCTACGAGCAGTACTTC.

For this clone: A junction end diverges from the germline sequence, so it may reflect a read error. This chain links TRBV7-7 with TRBJ2-1; 7 nucleotides match TRBD1. The CDR3 totals 13 residues. Germline V lookup: CDR1 SSHAT, CDR2 FNYEAQ (reference sequence). DNA for the CDR3: TGTGCTAGCAGTACCGACAGGGACAATGAGCAGTTCTTC. Translated: CASSTDRDNEQFF.

This clone showed up just once. Here the CDR3 reads CASSPQGRSYGYTF. The CDR3 bases are TGTGCCAGCTCACCACAGGGTAGGAGCTATGGCTACACCTTC. This chain joins TRBV28 and TRBJ1-2, with a possible D match to TRBD1 (6 bases). The CDR3 consists of 14 residues. The V gene's germline CDR1 is MDHEN and CDR2 SYDVKM. The ends were cut back, 8 bases at V and 4 bases at J, with 17 bases in the middle.

This clone was picked up a small number of times. The chain couples TRBV29-1 to TRBJ2-3; D may be TRBD2 (5 bases). Trimming shortened V by 4 bases and J by 2 bases, and 16 bases separated the two germline ends. This CDR3 is built from 15 residues. CDR1 and CDR2 (germline): SQVTM, ANQGSEA. CDR3 DNA: TGCAGCGTTGTAGCGAGCGGAGTACTCACAGATACGCAGTATTTT. Translated: CSVVASGVLTDTQYF.

The chain couples TRBV6-5 to TRBJ2-5; 8 nucleotides align to TRBD2. Trimming at V came to 6 bases and at J to 1 base, leaving 4 bases not matched to a gene. Per the germline V gene, CDR1 is MNHEY and CDR2 is SVGAGI. CDR3 length: 14 residues. In DNA, the CDR3 is TGTGCCAGCAGCCGGACTAGCAGCCAAGAGACCCAGTACTTC. Translated: CASSRTSSQETQYF.

The genes are TRBV7-9 and TRBJ2-7; 9 bases align to TRBD2. Trimming took 8 bases from V and 5 from J; bases not matched to a gene: 10. Germline values: CDR1 SEHNR, CDR2 FQNEAQ (reference sequence). This CDR3 contains 14 residues. CDR3 in amino acids: CASAPAGGGNEQYF. CDR3 DNA: TGTGCCAGCGCCCCAGCGGGAGGTGGGAACGAGCAGTACTTC. Combining the CDR3 with reference TRBV7-9 and TRBJ2-7 gives the whole variable domain DTGVSQNPRHKITKRGQNVTFRCDPISEHNRLYWYRQTLGQGPEFLTYFQNEAQLEKSRLLSDRFSAERPKGSFSTLEIQRTEQGDSAMYLCASAPAGGGNEQYFGPGTRLTVT.

This clone was seen only once. The chain is built from TRBV15 and TRBJ2-7; 8 bases match TRBD1. CDR1 and CDR2 from the germline V gene are LNHNV and YYDKDF (reference sequence). Losses at the gene ends were 5 bases for V and 6 bases for J; bases not matched to a gene: 12. This CDR3 is 15 amino acids long. This CDR3 reads CATSARQGSLAEQYF. The CDR3, as DNA: TGTGCCACCAGCGCCCGACAGGGGAGCCTCGCCGAGCAGTACTTC. Full variable domain (rest looked up from reference TRBV15 and TRBJ2-7): DAMVIQNPRYQVTQFGKPVTLSCSQTLNHNVMYWYQQKSSQAPKLLFHYYDKDFNNEADTPDNFQSRRPNTSFCFLDIRSPGLGDTAMYLCATSARQGSLAEQYFGPGTRLTVT.

The rearrangement joins TRBV27 to TRBJ2-3; possible D gene TRBD1, 5 bases. There are 13 residues in the CDR3. V lost 5 bases to trimming and J lost 6 bases, with 12 bases between them. Germline CDR1 and CDR2: MNHEY and SMNVEV (reference sequence). CDR3 in DNA: TGTGCCAGCAGTCGCTTGGGGCGGGATACGCAGTATTTT. This encodes CASSRLGRDTQYF.

The chain joins TRBV6-5 to TRBJ2-5; weak D call: TRBD2 (5 bases). The CDR3 is 11 amino acids. With 8 bases removed from V and 7 bases from J, the gap between germline ends came to 11 bases. From germline, CDR1 is MNHEY and CDR2 SVGAGI. As DNA, the CDR3 is TGTGCCAGCTCTGAGGGTGCGACCCAGTACTTC. Residues: CASSEGATQYF.

Regarding this clone: This same CDR3 is encoded by further DNA sequences in the sample. This chain connects TRBV28 to TRBJ2-7; D is unclear. Trimming took 6 bases from V and 3 from J, leaving 12 bases between them. The CDR3 has 13 residues. Germline loops: CDR1 MDHEN, CDR2 SYDVKM. The CDR3 region has the DNA TGTGCCAGCAGCCTAGGAACTTTCTACGAGCAGTACTTC. Amino acid sequence: CASSLGTFYEQYF.

V usage is TRBV18 and J usage is TRBJ2-1; D perhaps matches TRBD2 (6 bases). V was pared by 0 bases and J by 6 bases, with 15 bases between. The germline CDR1 and CDR2 sequences are KGHSH and LQKENI. The CDR3 covers 16 residues. This chain's CDR3 is CASSPPGREVGNEQFF. DNA of the CDR3: TGTGCCAGCTCACCACCCGGCAGGGAGGTGGGCAATGAGCAGTTCTTC.

This clone occurred a few times. This sample includes further DNA sequences coding for the same CDR3. V is TRBV5-1 and J is TRBJ1-6; 9 nucleotides match TRBD1. The CDR3 sequence is 15 residues long. Germline V lookup: CDR1 SGHRS, CDR2 YFSETQ. J lost 10 bases, V lost 0 bases, and 5 bases had no gene match. For the CDR3, the DNA is TGCGCCAGCAGCTTGGGGGGACAGGGACGGTCACCCCTCCACTTT. Translation gives CASSLGGQGRSPLHF.